The present TCR beta chain was sequenced within a study of blood T cell repertoires in COVID-19. Study background: Acute and convalescent COVID-19 samples came from the United States, Italy and Spain.

The V end was cut by 3 bases, the J end by 1 base, with 15 bases between. The CDR3 consists of 15 residues. Looked up from germline, CDR1 is DFQATT and CDR2 is SNEGSKA (reference sequence). In the original analysis: Scientists estimated how many nucleated cells there were by amplifying reference gene primers. Clones were read by immunoSEQ multiplex PCR, and TCRdb kept only the in-frame ones, dropping some. The V and J calls and the clone size are those of that table, but D and trimming were determined from the DNA. The sample carries approximately 240,000 clones, about 86% recorded once. The chain is built from TRBV20-1 and TRBJ1-2; maybe TRBD1 (5 bases). The sample consisted of PBMCs or T cells enriched from blood (not recorded which). The source of this sequence is a woman in her forties or fifties in a cohort exposed to, infected with or recovered from COVID-19 (not recorded which). In nucleotides, the CDR3 is TGCAGTGCTAGTCCGAGCGGGACCGTTAACTATGGCTACACCTTC. Amino acids: CSASPSGTVNYGYTF.